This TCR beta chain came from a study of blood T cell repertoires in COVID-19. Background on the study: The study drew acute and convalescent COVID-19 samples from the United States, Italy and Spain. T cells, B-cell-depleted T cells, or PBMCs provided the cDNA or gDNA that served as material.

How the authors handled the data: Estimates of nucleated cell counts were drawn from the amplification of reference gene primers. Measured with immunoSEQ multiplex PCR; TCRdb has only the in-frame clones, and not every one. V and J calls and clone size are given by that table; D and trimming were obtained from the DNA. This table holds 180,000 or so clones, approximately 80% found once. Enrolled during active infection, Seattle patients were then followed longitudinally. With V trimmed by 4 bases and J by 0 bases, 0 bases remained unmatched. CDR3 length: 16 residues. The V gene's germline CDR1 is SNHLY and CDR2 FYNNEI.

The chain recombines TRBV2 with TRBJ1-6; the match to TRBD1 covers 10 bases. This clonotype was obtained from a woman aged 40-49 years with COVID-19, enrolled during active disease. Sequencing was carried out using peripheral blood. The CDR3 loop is CASSGTGGSYNSPLHF. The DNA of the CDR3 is TGTGCCAGCAGTGGGACAGGGGGCTCCTATAATTCACCCCTCCACTTT.